The 12 T cell receptor beta chains in this list originate from one sample, sequenced in a study of prognosis after radiotherapy for stage I lung cancer. Two-round multiplex PCR on genomic DNA was the method by which TCR beta CDR3 was amplified. For every TRBV and TRBJ gene, a specific primer was used in first-round PCR. Via MiXCR, TCRdb re-called the multiplex PCR reads, giving one row per CDR3 protein. The sample has tens of thousands of distinct CDR3 sequences, about 24% seen once. Here the sequenced sample was PBMCs, taken before or after stereotactic body radiation therapy (not recorded which). Source of these receptors: a donor over 45 with non-small cell lung cancer.

At least ten counts were recorded for this clonotype. The V and J genes are TRBV7-9 and TRBJ2-1; D perhaps matches TRBD2 (5 bases). V lost 4 bases and J lost 3, with 10 bases in between. Germline V lookup: CDR1 SEHNR, CDR2 FQNEAQ (reference sequence). This CDR3 is 14 amino acids long. The CDR3 coding sequence is TGTGCCAGCAGCTCAGAGGAGGACTACAATGAGCAGTTCTTC. Amino acids: CASSSEEDYNEQFF.

In this sample, this clonotype turned up many times. The chain links TRBV18 to TRBJ2-1, with D maybe TRBD2 (5 bases). Germline V gene data show CDR1 as KGHSH and CDR2 as LQKENI. The CDR3 is made up of 12 amino acids. Trimming cost V 3 bases and J 10 bases, with 10 bases left between them. CDR3 nucleotide sequence: TGTGCCAGCTCACCCGGGGAGAACGAGCAGTTCTTC. Its translation is CASSPGENEQFF.

This clonotype was counted at least ten times. The chain has TRBV10-2 and TRBJ2-2, with TRBD2 matching 11 bases. The CDR3 is 15 amino acids. After removal of 6 bases from V and 7 bases from J, the junction contained 7 bases not matched to a gene. Germline values: CDR1 WSHSY, CDR2 SAAADI. CDR3 in DNA: TGCGCCAGCAGAACTAGCGGGGGCGACGGCGGGGAGCTGTTTTTT. Its protein is CASRTSGGDGGELFF.

The table lists this clonotype with many counts. The chain links TRBV6-5 to TRBJ1-6; D gene unclear. From germline, CDR1 is MNHEY and CDR2 SVGAGI. The CDR3 sequence is 13 residues long. Trimming cost V 0 bases and J 15 bases, with 12 bases left between them. In DNA form, the CDR3 reads TGTGCCAGCAGTTACTCGGGCGAAGGAGACCTCCACTTT. Translated: CASSYSGEGDLHF.

In this sample, this clonotype turned up once. The chain has TRBV25-1 and TRBJ2-1; 14 bases align to TRBD2. This CDR3 comprises 20 residues. V dropped 5 bases and J dropped 0; count of bases not matched to a gene: 12. Per the germline V gene, CDR1 is MGHDK and CDR2 is SYGVNS. The CDR3 here is CASSPPGRLAGGFSYNEQFF. In nucleotides, the CDR3 is TGTGCCAGCAGTCCCCCAGGAAGACTAGCGGGAGGGTTCTCCTACAATGAGCAGTTCTTC.

This clonotype was seen many times. The rearrangement links TRBV27 to TRBJ2-7; 9 bases agree with TRBD1. The ends lost 3 bases at V and 2 bases at J; junction bases unmatched: 5. This CDR3 comprises 15 residues. The germline gives CDR1 MNHEY, CDR2 SMNVEV (reference sequence). The CDR3 DNA sequence: TGTGCCAGCAGTTTGGTTGGGACAGGGCCCTACGAGCAGTACTTC. This sequence encodes CASSLVGTGPYEQYF.

The table lists this clonotype with many counts. The V and J genes are TRBV6-2 or TRBV6-3 and TRBJ2-2; the D gene could be TRBD1 or TRBD2 (6 bases each). Between the trimmed V and J ends, which lost 6 bases and 5 bases, there was a span of 13 bases. This CDR3 spans 14 amino acids. In germline, CDR1 is MNHEY, CDR2 SVGEGT. The CDR3 loop is CASRAGHPTGELFF. CDR3 bases: TGTGCCAGCAGGGCGGGACACCCGACCGGGGAGCTGTTTTTT.

There are a few counts of this clonotype. With a much larger clone just one base away, this may be a read error. The chain uses TRBV3-1 and TRBJ2-2; no firm D call. The CDR3 runs 15 residues. Germline loops: CDR1 LGHDT, CDR2 YNNKEL (reference sequence). The CDR3 here is CASNQFSASTGELFF. The CDR3, as DNA: TGTGCCAGCAACCAATTTTCTGCTTCCACCGGGGAGCTGTTTTTT.

At least ten counts were recorded for this clonotype. The gene calls are TRBV9 and TRBJ2-5, with 8 bases that match TRBD2. There are 15 residues in the CDR3. V shed 3 bases, J shed 5 bases, and the junction held 9 bases outside the gene matches. Germline V gives CDR1 SGDLS, CDR2 YYNGEE. For the CDR3, the DNA is TGTGCCAGCAGCGCCTCCTGGCGGGGGGATGAGACCCAGTACTTC. Residues: CASSASWRGDETQYF.

This clonotype was picked up many times. As DNA, the CDR3 is TGCGCCAGCAGCCAAAACAGGGGGCAGTCCTACAATGAGCAGTTCTTC. It yields the protein CASSQNRGQSYNEQFF. The chain joins TRBV4-1 to TRBJ2-1; 9 bases fit TRBD1. The germline V gene has CDR1 MGHRA and CDR2 YSYEKL. The CDR3 has 16 amino acids. Trimming at V came to 2 bases and at J to 1 base, leaving 3 bases not matched to a gene.

This clonotype was recorded at least ten times. V and J are TRBV11-2 and TRBJ2-5; unclear D gene. CDR3 length: 13 residues. Germline V gene sequence: CDR1 SGHAT, CDR2 FQNNGV. Between the trimmed V and J ends, which lost 0 bases and 7 bases, there was a span of 9 bases. The CDR3 nucleotides are TGTGCCAGCAGCTTAGAATCCGCCGGGACCCAGTACTTC. It codes for CASSLESAGTQYF.

A remark on this clonotype: The DNA is omitted, as the CDR3 cannot be located on it reliably, and the CDR3 follows TCRdb's listing. The rearrangement links TRBV4-2 to TRBJ1-5; TRBD1, the D gene given by the table, was not confirmed from the DNA. The CDR3 is made up of 18 amino acids, end residues included. Per germline, CDR1 LGHNA and CDR2 YNFKEQ. CDR3 in amino acids: CASSQEVGQGASVWPRHF.